Listed below are T cell receptor beta chains from one sample, sequenced in a study of neurological immune-mediated disorders. TCRdb re-derived calls from the 5' RACE reads in MiXCR, one entry per CDR3 protein. The profile shows some 45,000 distinct CDR3 sequences, about an eighth of them singletons. Sequencing was carried out using PBMCs. The receptors derive from a male donor with HTLV-1-associated myelopathy (HAM/TSP). CDR3s include the opening cysteine and the closing phenylalanine or tryptophan. The D gene is left open where the match is weak. Clone size appears in some rows only: once, few, many, or a class for an expanded clone.

J gene: TRBJ2-7; V gene: TRBV15; CDR3 length: 14; D gene: NA; clone size: many; CDR3 protein: CATSRDGRQNEQYF; CDR3 DNA: TGTGCCACCAGCAGAGATGGTAGGCAGAACGAGCAGTACTTC
J gene: TRBJ1-1; V gene: TRBV5-1; CDR3 length: 15; D gene: TRBD1; clone size: many; CDR3 protein: CASSWTGVSLGEAFF; CDR3 DNA: TGCGCCAGCAGCTGGACAGGGGTGTCTCTTGGTGAAGCTTTCTTT
J gene: TRBJ2-1; V gene: TRBV28; CDR3 length: 12; D gene: TRBD2; clone size: many; CDR3 protein: CASSLGLAEQFF; CDR3 DNA: TGTGCCAGCAGTTTAGGACTAGCGGAGCAGTTCTTC
J gene: TRBJ1-1; V gene: TRBV5-5; CDR3 length: 15; D gene: TRBD1; clone size: many; CDR3 protein: CASSLVTGVSSEAFF; CDR3 DNA: TGTGCCAGCAGCTTGGTGACAGGGGTATCCTCTGAAGCTTTCTTT
J gene: TRBJ2-2; V gene: TRBV15; CDR3 length: 15; D gene: NA; clone size: many; CDR3 protein: CATRSSGVYTGELFF; CDR3 DNA: TGTGCCACGAGGAGCTCAGGGGTTTACACCGGGGAGCTGTTTTTT
J gene: TRBJ2-5; V gene: TRBV20-1; CDR3 length: 17; D gene: TRBD2; clone size: many; CDR3 protein: CSASPGLAGAGQETQYF; CDR3 DNA: TGCAGTGCTAGTCCCGGACTAGCGGGGGCCGGGCAAGAGACCCAGTACTTC
J gene: TRBJ2-1; V gene: TRBV4-3; CDR3 length: 15; D gene: NA; clone size: many; CDR3 protein: CASSPRGGPYNEQFF; CDR3 DNA: TGCGCCAGCAGCCCGAGAGGAGGGCCCTACAATGAGCAGTTCTTC
J gene: TRBJ1-6; V gene: TRBV20-1; CDR3 length: 14; D gene: NA; clone size: many; CDR3 protein: CSARDPRADISVHF; CDR3 DNA: TGCAGTGCTAGAGACCCCAGGGCCGACATCAGCGTCCACTTT
J gene: TRBJ2-7; V gene: TRBV5-1; CDR3 length: 16; D gene: TRBD2; clone size: many; CDR3 protein: CASSLELADPPGEQYF; CDR3 DNA: TGCGCCAGCAGCTTGGAGCTAGCGGATCCCCCTGGCGAGCAGTACTTC
J gene: TRBJ2-2; V gene: TRBV7-2; CDR3 length: 16; D gene: TRBD1; clone size: many; CDR3 protein: CASSLYGTGGIGELFF; CDR3 DNA: TGTGCCAGCAGCTTATACGGAACAGGGGGCATCGGGGAGCTGTTTTTT
J gene: TRBJ2-1; V gene: TRBV20-1; CDR3 length: 15; D gene: TRBD2; clone size: many; CDR3 protein: CSASTSGGSYNEQFF; CDR3 DNA: TGCAGTGCTAGTACTAGCGGGGGCTCCTACAATGAGCAGTTCTTC
J gene: TRBJ2-1; V gene: TRBV7-2; CDR3 length: 15; D gene: NA; clone size: many; CDR3 protein: CASSLLVGTYNEQFF; CDR3 DNA: TGTGCCAGCAGCTTACTCGTGGGGACTTACAATGAGCAGTTCTTC
J gene: TRBJ2-1; V gene: TRBV4-3; CDR3 length: 15; D gene: TRBD2; clone size: NA; CDR3 protein: CASSRAGNSYNEQFF; CDR3 DNA: TGCGCCAGCAGCCGAGCGGGGAACTCCTACAATGAGCAGTTCTTC